This is a list of T cell receptor beta chains from one sample in a study of blood T cell repertoires in COVID-19. TCRdb's copy holds only in-frame clones and misses some; the assay was immunoSEQ multiplex PCR. In the table there are almost 65,000 clones, roughly 88% of which are singletons. Sequencing input: peripheral blood. All receptors derive from a woman in her sixties or seventies with COVID-19, enrolled during active disease. Both conserved end residues are part of each CDR3. D genes are given only for firm matches. Where a row states a size, it is once, few, many or the class of an expanded clone; other rows omit it.

j_call | v_call | clone_size | d_call | cdr3_nt | cdr3_aa
TRBJ1-2 | TRBV12-3/TRBV12-4 | NA | NA | TGTGCCAGCAGTTTGGAGGAAAGCTATGGCTACACCTTC | CASSLEESYGYTF
TRBJ1-1 | TRBV19 | NA | TRBD1 | TGTGCCAGTAGTATGGGCACAGGGGTGCACACTGAAGCTTTCTTT | CASSMGTGVHTEAFF
TRBJ2-1 | TRBV9 | NA | TRBD2 | TGTGCCAGCAGCGCGCTAGCGGGGGGTAGTTATGAGCAGTTCTTC | CASSALAGGSYEQFF
TRBJ2-3 | TRBV7-9 | NA | NA | TGTGCCAGCTCCGGACAAGCCCGGATAATGGAGTATTTT | CASSGQARIMEYF
TRBJ2-1 | TRBV4-3 | NA | TRBD2 | TGCGCCAGCAGCCAAGGAACTAGCGGGACTTCTCCCTCCTACAATGAGCAGTTCTTC | CASSQGTSGTSPSYNEQFF
TRBJ2-1 | TRBV9 | NA | NA | TGTGCCAGCAGCGTAGGGACTGTCAATGAGCAGTTCTTC | CASSVGTVNEQFF
TRBJ1-5 | TRBV6-2/TRBV6-3 | NA | NA | TGTGCCAGCAGCCCTCCGGGGGACGGCAATCAGCCCCAGCATTTT | CASSPPGDGNQPQHF
TRBJ1-2 | TRBV5-5 | NA | NA | TGTGCCAGCAGCTTGGCCACTGTTACAGGGGGCTACACCTTC | CASSLATVTGGYTF
TRBJ2-1 | TRBV6-2/TRBV6-3 | NA | NA | TGTGCCAGCAGTTATGGTCAGGGCTACAATGAGCAGTTCTTC | CASSYGQGYNEQFF
TRBJ2-3 | TRBV4-2 | NA | NA | TGTGCCAGCAGCCAAGGAGGACAGTTCACAGATACGCAGTATTTT | CASSQGGQFTDTQYF
TRBJ1-1 | TRBV21-1 | NA | NA | TGTGCCAGCAAGCATACTGATGGGGGGATCATGAACACTGAAGCTTTCTTT | CASKHTDGGIMNTEAFF
TRBJ1-2 | TRBV27 | NA | TRBD1 | TGTGCCAGCAGTTCCCCAGGGGGCCCCTTCTATGGCTACACCTTC | CASSSPGGPFYGYTF
TRBJ2-5 | TRBV7-2 | NA | TRBD1 | TGTGCCAGCAGCTTGGGGACAGGGAACCAAGAGACCCAGTACTTC | CASSLGTGNQETQYF
TRBJ1-1 | TRBV9 | once | NA | TGTGCCAGCAGCGTAGCAGCGAACCTGAACACTGAAGCTTTCTTT | CASSVAANLNTEAFF
TRBJ2-1 | TRBV5-1 | few | NA | TGCGCCAGCAGCTTGTGGGCAGGGATGGATGAGCAGTTCTTC | CASSLWAGMDEQFF
TRBJ1-5 | TRBV6-5 | NA | TRBD1 | TGTGCCAGCATATCCGGGACAGGGGGCAATCAGCCCCAGCATTTT | CASISGTGGNQPQHF
TRBJ1-6 | TRBV10-3 | NA | TRBD1 | TGTGCCATCAGTGAGTCGAGACAGGGCCTTTATAATTCACCCCTCCACTTT | CAISESRQGLYNSPLHF
TRBJ1-6 | TRBV4-3 | once | NA | TGCGCCAGCAGCCAAGGGGCGACCAGCTCCTATAATTCACCCCTCCACTTT | CASSQGATSSYNSPLHF
TRBJ2-3 | TRBV7-2 | NA | NA | TGTGCCAGCAACCGGGGCACAGATACGCAGTATTTT | CASNRGTDTQYF
TRBJ1-1 | TRBV2 | NA | NA | TGTGCCAGCGTCGAGGGCTCGGACACTGAAGCTTTCTTT | CASVEGSDTEAFF
TRBJ1-4 | TRBV7-2 | NA | TRBD1 | TGTGCCAGCAGCCCAGGACAGGGAAGAGAAAAACTGTTTTTT | CASSPGQGREKLFF
TRBJ2-7 | TRBV6-6 | NA | NA | TGTGCCAGCAGTTACTCCAGGGCGCGGAGTGACGAGCAGTACTTC | CASSYSRARSDEQYF
TRBJ1-2 | TRBV5-6 | NA | TRBD1 | TGTGCCAGCAGCTCAGGGGGCTATGGCTACACCTTC | CASSSGGYGYTF
TRBJ1-4 | TRBV6-2/TRBV6-3 | NA | NA | TGTGCCAGCAGCAATAGTGAAAAACTGTTTTTT | CASSNSEKLFF
TRBJ1-6 | TRBV7-2 | NA | NA | TGTGCCAGCAGCCCCAGCCCTGCGGGGCATGGTTCACCCCTCCACTTT | CASSPSPAGHGSPLHF
TRBJ1-2 | TRBV29-1 | once | NA | TGCAGCGTTGAACAGGTTGATGGCTACACCTTC | CSVEQVDGYTF
TRBJ2-2 | TRBV7-9 | once | TRBD1 | TGTGCCAGCAGCTTGGGACAGGCCCTCCCCGGGGAGCTGTTTTTT | CASSLGQALPGELFF
TRBJ2-7 | TRBV19 | NA | TRBD1 | TGTGCCAGTAGTACGACAGGGAACGAGCAGTACTTC | CASSTTGNEQYF
TRBJ2-2 | TRBV11-3 | NA | NA | TGTGCCAGCAGCTTCAGGGGCGACACCGGGGAGCTGTTTTTT | CASSFRGDTGELFF
TRBJ1-3 | TRBV9 | few | NA | TGTGCCAGCAGCCCCCCCCAGGGGACTGGAAACACCATATATTTT | CASSPPQGTGNTIYF
TRBJ2-5 | TRBV2 | NA | NA | TGTGCCAGCAGTGCGGGGGTAGAGACCCAGTACTTC | CASSAGVETQYF
TRBJ1-5 | TRBV6-2/TRBV6-3 | NA | NA | TGTGCCAGCAGTTACTCGAGTCAGGGGTATCAGCCCCAGCATTTT | CASSYSSQGYQPQHF
TRBJ2-7 | TRBV5-1 | NA | TRBD2 | TGCGCCAGCAGCTTGGTAGCGGGGGCGTACTACGAGCAGTACTTC | CASSLVAGAYYEQYF
TRBJ2-3 | TRBV6-2/TRBV6-3 | NA | NA | TGTGCCAGCAGTTACGCAGGGTATAAGAAAACAGATACGCAGTATTTT | CASSYAGYKKTDTQYF
TRBJ2-3 | TRBV2 | NA | NA | TGTGCCAGTAACCTAGCTCTCACAGATACGCAGTATTTT | CASNLALTDTQYF
TRBJ1-2 | TRBV28 | few | NA | TGTGCCAGCAGTTTAACGGGAACATCTAACTATGGCTACACCTTC | CASSLTGTSNYGYTF
TRBJ2-1 | TRBV19 | NA | NA | TGTGCCAGTACCCCGTTGGGGGCCTCATACAATGAGCAGTTCTTC | CASTPLGASYNEQFF
TRBJ2-2 | TRBV27 | NA | NA | TGTGCCAGCAGTCCCTCTAAGAACACCGGGGAGCTGTTTTTT | CASSPSKNTGELFF
TRBJ1-5 | TRBV29-1 | NA | TRBD1 | TGCAGCGTTGGGCAGGGGGGACATCAGCCCCAGCATTTT | CSVGQGGHQPQHF
TRBJ2-1 | TRBV5-4 | NA | TRBD1 | TGTGCCAGCACCTCGGGGGACAGGGGATACAATGAGCAGTTCTTC | CASTSGDRGYNEQFF
TRBJ1-1 | TRBV6-5 | NA | NA | TGTGCCAGCAGTTACGGGGCAGGGGCGAACACTGAAGCTTTCTTT | CASSYGAGANTEAFF
TRBJ2-1 | TRBV30 | few | TRBD2 | TGTGCCTGGAGGCTGGGACTAGCGGGGTACAATGAGCAGTTCTTC | CAWRLGLAGYNEQFF
TRBJ1-1 | TRBV7-7 | NA | NA | TGTGCCAGCAGCTTAGACTTGAACACTGAAGCTTTCTTT | CASSLDLNTEAFF
TRBJ2-7 | TRBV30 | NA | NA | TGTGCCTGGAGCCCATTCGGGACCTACGAGCAGTACTTC | CAWSPFGTYEQYF
TRBJ1-4 | TRBV29-1 | NA | NA | TGCAGCGTTGAAAAGGCGGCCGGAAAACTGTTTTTT | CSVEKAAGKLFF
TRBJ2-1 | TRBV2 | once | TRBD1 | TGTGCCAGCAGTGAGCGGAGACGAGGGACAGGGCTATCCTACAATGAGCAGTTCTTC | CASSERRRGTGLSYNEQFF
TRBJ2-1 | TRBV29-1 | NA | NA | TGCAGCGTGAGGATTTCGACGTTGAATGAGCAGTTCTTC | CSVRISTLNEQFF
TRBJ2-1 | TRBV11-2 | NA | NA | TGTGCCAGCAGCTTAGAACCACACTCCTACAATGAGCAGTTCTTC | CASSLEPHSYNEQFF
TRBJ2-1 | TRBV30 | NA | TRBD2 | TGTGCCTGGAGGAGGGGGACTAGCGGGAGAATTCCTCCCCCCTACAATGAGCAGTTCTTC | CAWRRGTSGRIPPPYNEQFF
TRBJ2-4 | TRBV30 | NA | TRBD2 | TGTGCCTGGAGTAAAACTAGCGGTAGAAACATTCAGTACTTC | CAWSKTSGRNIQYF
TRBJ2-7 | TRBV10-3 | NA | TRBD2 | TGTGCCATCAGCCTGGGACTAGCGAGTGTTAATGAGCAGTACTTC | CAISLGLASVNEQYF
TRBJ2-2 | TRBV5-1 | NA | NA | TGCGCCAGCAGCTTGGTACAGAGGAACACCGGGGAGCTGTTTTTT | CASSLVQRNTGELFF
TRBJ1-2 | TRBV7-2 | NA | NA | TGTGCCAGCAGCCCAGGCGGGTTTGACTATGGCTACACCTTC | CASSPGGFDYGYTF
TRBJ2-5 | TRBV6-5 | NA | TRBD1 | TGTGCCAGCAGTCGGGACAGGGGAGAGACCCAGTACTTC | CASSRDRGETQYF
TRBJ1-2 | TRBV18 | NA | NA | TGTGCCAGCTCACCAGTGGCCGGGGGAACGGGTGGCTACACCTTC | CASSPVAGGTGGYTF